This TCR beta chain was recorded in a study of shared clonotypes between healthy human individuals. General study points: Only blood underwent sampling, and tissue repertoires likely differ.

This CDR3 has 18 amino acids. J lost 7 bases, V lost 4 bases, and 12 bases had no gene match. CDR1 and CDR2 (germline): MGHRA, YSYEKL. To note about this clone: Antigen specificity is unknown.

Sequencing used immunoSEQ multiplex PCR; TCRdb keeps in-frame clones, though not all of them. Here the sample spans some 790,000 clones, around 70% being singletons. The chain joins TRBV4-1 to TRBJ2-2; the match to TRBD2 covers 13 bases. The TCR originated in a woman aged 25 to 45 in good health. The sequencing input was memory CD4+ T cells sorted from blood. Regarding subset: CD45RA-negative fraction. CDR3 protein: CASSRTGLAGEEDGELFF. In DNA, the CDR3 is TGCGCCAGCAGCCGAACTGGACTAGCGGGAGAGGAGGACGGGGAGCTGTTTTTT.